The 5 T cell receptor beta chains in this list originate from one sample, sequenced in a study of OX40 agonist ivuxolimab in advanced cancers. Sequenced by immunoSEQ multiplex PCR; TCRdb stores in-frame clones only, minus some. The data contain some 23,000 clones, 84% of them singletons. The sequenced sample was CD4+ or CD8+ T cells sorted from blood, obtained in a trial of the OX40 agonist ivuxolimab. These TCRs come from an adult with an advanced solid tumor such as melanoma, head and neck, liver or kidney cancer.

This chain joins TRBV9 and TRBJ1-1; possibly TRBD1 for D (6 bases). This CDR3 is 13 amino acids long. Germline CDR1 reads SGDLS; CDR2 reads YYNGEE. V was pared by 3 bases and J by 1 base, with 7 bases between. The CDR3 loop reads CASSEGGNTEAFF. The CDR3, as DNA: TGTGCCAGCAGCGAGGGGGGGAACACTGAAGCTTTCTTT.

The chain combines TRBV7-8 with TRBJ1-5; D unclear. The CDR3 loop spans 15 amino acids. Per germline, CDR1 SGHVS and CDR2 FQNEAQ. V was shortened by 1 base and J by 4 bases, with 11 bases between the two germline ends. The CDR3 sequence is CASSLGQRLNQPQHF. DNA for the CDR3: TGTGCCAGCAGCTTAGGGCAGAGGCTAAATCAGCCCCAGCATTTT.

The V gene is TRBV10-3, the J gene TRBJ2-7; D might be TRBD1 (6 bases). CDR1 is ENHRY and CDR2 is SYGVKD in the germline V gene. The CDR3 consists of 13 residues. V lost 6 bases and J lost 6, with 15 bases in between. The CDR3 nucleotides read TGTGCCATCAGACAGGGACCCCTTGGCGAGCAGTACTTC. Protein: CAIRQGPLGEQYF.

V and J are TRBV4-1 and TRBJ1-1, with D possibly matching TRBD1 (5 bases). The CDR3 is 14 amino acids. In germline, CDR1 is MGHRA, CDR2 YSYEKL. The V and J ends lost 1 base and 6 bases respectively, with 12 bases between them. The CDR3 spells CASSQVGRVAEAFF. CDR3 in DNA: TGCGCCAGCAGCCAAGTGGGCAGGGTTGCTGAAGCTTTCTTT.

This clone was seen a handful of times. The chain recombines TRBV19 with TRBJ1-1; TRBD1 matches 7 bases. There are 14 residues in the CDR3. Trimming at V came to 5 bases and at J to 1 base, leaving 4 bases not matched to a gene. Germline V gene sequence: CDR1 LNHDA, CDR2 SQIVND (reference sequence). In DNA form, the CDR3 reads TGTGCCAGTAGTCCCTGGACAGGGAACACTGAAGCTTTCTTT. This codes for CASSPWTGNTEAFF.